Given below is one T cell receptor (beta chain) in context. The antigen is unknown. This sample is part of a study of CD8 T cells in Susac syndrome. Study results and limitations: The study's TCR sequencing and HLA analysis covered a relatively small number of individuals, and the study acknowledged this.

An amount of RNA that ranged from roughly 0.45 to 1 ug was reverse transcribed with random hexamers. Across 54 Vbeta and 13 Jbeta, immunoSEQ multiplex PCR amplified TCR beta CDR3. TCRdb processed the immunoSEQ multiplex PCR reads anew with MiXCR; each CDR3 protein has one entry. The sample gives more than 80,000 distinct CDR3 sequences, 94% of which show up once; around 0.41% is in the top ten. V lost 6 bases to trimming and J lost 5 bases; unmatched junction nucleotides: 4. Per germline, CDR1 PRHDT and CDR2 FYEKMQ (reference sequence). The CDR3 consists of 13 residues. Sequenced input: CD8+ T cells from PBMCs. The sequence was obtained from a human donor with Susac syndrome. This chain connects TRBV13 to TRBJ2-5; 9 nucleotides line up with TRBD2. This CDR3 reads CASREAGGETQYF. Here the CDR3 DNA reads TGTGCCAGCAGGGAAGCGGGGGGTGAGACCCAGTACTTC.